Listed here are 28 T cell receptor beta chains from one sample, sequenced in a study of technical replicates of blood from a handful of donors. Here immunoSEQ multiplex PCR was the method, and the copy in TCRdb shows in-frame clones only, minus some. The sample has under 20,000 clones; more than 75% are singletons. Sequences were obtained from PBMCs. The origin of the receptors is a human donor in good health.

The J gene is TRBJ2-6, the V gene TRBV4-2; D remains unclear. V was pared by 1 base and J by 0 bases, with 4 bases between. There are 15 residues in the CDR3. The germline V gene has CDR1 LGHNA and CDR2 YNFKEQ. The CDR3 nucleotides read TGTGCCAGCAGCCAAGGTAACTCTGGGGCCAACGTCCTGACTTTC. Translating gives CASSQGNSGANVLTF.

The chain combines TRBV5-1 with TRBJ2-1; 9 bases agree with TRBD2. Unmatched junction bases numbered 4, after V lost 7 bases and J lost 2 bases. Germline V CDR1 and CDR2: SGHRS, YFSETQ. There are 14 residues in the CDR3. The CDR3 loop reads CASFAGGAYNEQFF. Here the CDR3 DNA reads TGCGCCAGCTTTGCGGGAGGGGCCTACAATGAGCAGTTCTTC.

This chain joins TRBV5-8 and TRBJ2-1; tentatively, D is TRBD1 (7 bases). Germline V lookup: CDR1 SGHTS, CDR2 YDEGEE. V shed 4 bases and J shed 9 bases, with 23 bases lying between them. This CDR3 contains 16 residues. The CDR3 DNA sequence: TGTGCCAGCAGCCCCTTTGGAGGGGGCAAGCGGAGTGAGCAGTTCTTC. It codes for CASSPFGGGKRSEQFF. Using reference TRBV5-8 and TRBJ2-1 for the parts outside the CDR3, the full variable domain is EAGVTQSPTHLIKTRGQQATLRCSPISGHTSVYWYQQALGLGLQFLLWYDEGEERNRGNFPPRFSGRQFPNYSSELNVNALELEDSALYLCASSPFGGGKRSEQFFGPGTRLTVL.

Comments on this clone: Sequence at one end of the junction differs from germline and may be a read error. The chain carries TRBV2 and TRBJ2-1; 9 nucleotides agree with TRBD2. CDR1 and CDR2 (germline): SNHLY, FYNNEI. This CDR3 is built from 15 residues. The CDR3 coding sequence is TGTGTCAGCAGTGGGCGGAGCGGGAGGAACAATGAGCAGTTCTTC. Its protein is CVSSGRSGRNNEQFF.

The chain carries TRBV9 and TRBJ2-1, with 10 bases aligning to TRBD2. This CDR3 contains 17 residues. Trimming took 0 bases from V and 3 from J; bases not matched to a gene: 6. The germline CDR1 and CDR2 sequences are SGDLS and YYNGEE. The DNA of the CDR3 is TGTGCCAGCAGCGTAGGGCTAGCGGGAGAGGGCTACAATGAGCAGTTCTTC. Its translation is CASSVGLAGEGYNEQFF.

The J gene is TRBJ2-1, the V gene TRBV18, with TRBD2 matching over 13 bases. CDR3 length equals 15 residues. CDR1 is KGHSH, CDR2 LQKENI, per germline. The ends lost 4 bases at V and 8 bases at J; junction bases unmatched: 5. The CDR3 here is CASSLGLAGDDEQFF. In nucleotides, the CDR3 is TGTGCCAGCTCACTCGGACTAGCGGGAGACGATGAGCAGTTCTTC.

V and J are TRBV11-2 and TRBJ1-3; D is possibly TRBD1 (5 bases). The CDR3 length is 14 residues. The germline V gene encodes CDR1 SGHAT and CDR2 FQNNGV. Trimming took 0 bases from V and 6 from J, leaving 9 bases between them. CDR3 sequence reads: CASSLDLGVNTIYF. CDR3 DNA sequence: TGTGCCAGCAGCTTAGATTTAGGGGTAAACACCATATATTTT.

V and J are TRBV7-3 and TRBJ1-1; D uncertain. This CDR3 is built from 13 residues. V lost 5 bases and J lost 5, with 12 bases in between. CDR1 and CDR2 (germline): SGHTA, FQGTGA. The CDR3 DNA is TGTGCCAGCAGCCCCCCGTCGGGGACTGAAGCTTTCTTT. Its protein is CASSPPSGTEAFF.

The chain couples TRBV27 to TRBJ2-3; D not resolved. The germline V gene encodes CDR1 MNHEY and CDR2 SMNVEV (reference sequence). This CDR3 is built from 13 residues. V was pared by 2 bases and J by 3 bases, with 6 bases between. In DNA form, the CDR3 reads TGTGCCAGCAGTTTAGTATTTACAGATACGCAGTATTTT. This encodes CASSLVFTDTQYF.

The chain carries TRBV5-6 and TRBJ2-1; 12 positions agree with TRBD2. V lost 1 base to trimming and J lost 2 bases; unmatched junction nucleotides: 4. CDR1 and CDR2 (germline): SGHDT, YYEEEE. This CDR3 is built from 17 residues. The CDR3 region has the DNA TGTGCCAGCAGCTTGTATAGGACTAGCGGGACCTACAATGAGCAGTTCTTC. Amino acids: CASSLYRTSGTYNEQFF. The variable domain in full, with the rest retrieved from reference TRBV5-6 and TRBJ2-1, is DAGVTQSPTHLIKTRGQQVTLRCSPKSGHDTVSWYQQALGQGPQFIFQYYEEEERQRGNFPDRFSGHQFPNYSSELNVNALLLGDSALYLCASSLYRTSGTYNEQFFGPGTRLTVL.

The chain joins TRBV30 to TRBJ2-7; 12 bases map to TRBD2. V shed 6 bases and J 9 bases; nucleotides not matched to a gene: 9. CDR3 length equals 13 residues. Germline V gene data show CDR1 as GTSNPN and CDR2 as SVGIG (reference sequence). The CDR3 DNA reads TGTGCCTGCTCGACTAGCGGGAGTGTAAGGCAGTACTTC. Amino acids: CACSTSGSVRQYF.

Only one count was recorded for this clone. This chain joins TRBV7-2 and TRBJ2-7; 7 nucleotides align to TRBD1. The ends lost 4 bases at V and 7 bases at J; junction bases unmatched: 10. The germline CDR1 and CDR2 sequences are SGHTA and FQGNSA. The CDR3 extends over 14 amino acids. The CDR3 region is CASSSTGNYLEQYF. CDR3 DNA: TGTGCCAGCAGCTCGACAGGGAACTACTTGGAGCAGTACTTC.

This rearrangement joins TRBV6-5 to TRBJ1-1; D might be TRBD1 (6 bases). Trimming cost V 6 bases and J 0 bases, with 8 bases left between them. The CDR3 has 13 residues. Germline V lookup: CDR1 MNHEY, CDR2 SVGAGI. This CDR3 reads CASSRGMNTEAFF. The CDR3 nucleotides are TGTGCCAGCAGCAGGGGCATGAACACTGAAGCTTTCTTT.

The CDR3 DNA reads TGTGCCAGCAGCCTGGGCGGACAAAGTCGGGCCAACGTCCTGACTTTC. It translates to CASSLGGQSRANVLTF. The chain recombines TRBV7-2 with TRBJ2-6, with D tentatively TRBD1 (5 bases). Deletions cut 5 bases from V and 5 bases from J, with 16 bases between. Germline CDR1 is SGHTA and CDR2 is FQGNSA. CDR3 length: 16 residues.

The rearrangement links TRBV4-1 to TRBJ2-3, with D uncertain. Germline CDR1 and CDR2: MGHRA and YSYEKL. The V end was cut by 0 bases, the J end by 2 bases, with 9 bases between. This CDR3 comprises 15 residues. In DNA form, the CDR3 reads TGCGCCAGCAGCCAAGAAGAGAGCCTCACAGATACGCAGTATTTT. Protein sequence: CASSQEESLTDTQYF.

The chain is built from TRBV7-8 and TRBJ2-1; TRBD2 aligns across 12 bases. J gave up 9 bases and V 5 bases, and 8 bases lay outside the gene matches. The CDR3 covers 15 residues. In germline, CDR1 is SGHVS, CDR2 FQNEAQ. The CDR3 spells CASSVTSGSLVEQFF. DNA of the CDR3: TGTGCCAGCAGCGTGACTAGCGGGAGTTTGGTTGAGCAGTTCTTC. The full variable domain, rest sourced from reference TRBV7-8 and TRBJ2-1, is GAGVSQSPRYKVAKRGQDVALRCDPISGHVSLFWYQQALGQGPEFLTYFQNEAQLDKSGLPSDRFFAERPEGSVSTLKIQRTQQEDSAVYLCASSVTSGSLVEQFFGPGTRLTVL.

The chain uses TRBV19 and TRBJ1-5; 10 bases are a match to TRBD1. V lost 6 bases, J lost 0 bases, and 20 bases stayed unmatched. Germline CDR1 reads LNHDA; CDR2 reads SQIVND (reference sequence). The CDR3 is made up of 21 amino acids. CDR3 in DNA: TGTGCCAGTAGATCTCGTCGTTCCCTGGGACAGGGGCTGGATAGCAATCAGCCCCAGCATTTT. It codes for CASRSRRSLGQGLDSNQPQHF.

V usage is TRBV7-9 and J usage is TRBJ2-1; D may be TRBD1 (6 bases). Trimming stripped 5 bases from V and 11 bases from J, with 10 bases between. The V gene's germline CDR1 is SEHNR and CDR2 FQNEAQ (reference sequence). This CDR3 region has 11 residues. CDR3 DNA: TGTGCCAGCAGCCGGACAGAAAAGCAGTTCTTC. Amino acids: CASSRTEKQFF.

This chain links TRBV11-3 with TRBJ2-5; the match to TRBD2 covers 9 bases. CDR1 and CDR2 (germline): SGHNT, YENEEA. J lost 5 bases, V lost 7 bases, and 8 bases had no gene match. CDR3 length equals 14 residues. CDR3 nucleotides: TGTGCCAGCAACCTAGGACTAGCGTCGGAGACCCAGTACTTC. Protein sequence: CASNLGLASETQYF.

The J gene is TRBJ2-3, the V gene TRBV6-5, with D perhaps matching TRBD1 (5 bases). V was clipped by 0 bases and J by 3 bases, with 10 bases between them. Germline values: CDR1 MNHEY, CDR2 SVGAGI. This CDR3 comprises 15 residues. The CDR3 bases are TGTGCCAGCAGTTACTCGGTAGCAGGGACAGATACGCAGTATTTT. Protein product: CASSYSVAGTDTQYF.

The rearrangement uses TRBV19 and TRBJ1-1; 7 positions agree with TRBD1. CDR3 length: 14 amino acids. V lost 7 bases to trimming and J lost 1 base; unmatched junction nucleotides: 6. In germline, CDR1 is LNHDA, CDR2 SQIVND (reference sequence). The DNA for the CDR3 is TGTGCCAGTATGGAGGGGACAGCGAACACTGAAGCTTTCTTT. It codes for CASMEGTANTEAFF.

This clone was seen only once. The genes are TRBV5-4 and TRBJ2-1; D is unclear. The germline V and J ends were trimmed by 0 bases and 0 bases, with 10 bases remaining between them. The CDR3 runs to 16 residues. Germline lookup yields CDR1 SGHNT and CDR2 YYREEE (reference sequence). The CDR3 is CASSLEQSGSYNEQFF. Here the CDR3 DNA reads TGTGCCAGCAGCTTGGAGCAATCGGGCTCCTACAATGAGCAGTTCTTC.

CDR3 nucleotide sequence: TGTGCCAGCAGGGTGGGACAGGGAACGTACAATGAGCAGTTCTTC. It specifies CASRVGQGTYNEQFF. The rearrangement uses TRBV6-5 and TRBJ2-1, with 9 positions matching TRBD1. Germline V lookup: CDR1 MNHEY, CDR2 SVGAGI. The length of the CDR3 is 15 residues. V was pared by 6 bases and J by 4 bases, with 7 bases of the junction left unmatched.

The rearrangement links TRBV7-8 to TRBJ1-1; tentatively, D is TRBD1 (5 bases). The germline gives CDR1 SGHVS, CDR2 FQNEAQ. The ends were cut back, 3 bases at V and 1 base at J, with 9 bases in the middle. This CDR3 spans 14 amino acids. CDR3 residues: CASSFRTPNTEAFF. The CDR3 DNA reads TGTGCCAGCAGCTTCCGGACACCGAACACTGAAGCTTTCTTT.

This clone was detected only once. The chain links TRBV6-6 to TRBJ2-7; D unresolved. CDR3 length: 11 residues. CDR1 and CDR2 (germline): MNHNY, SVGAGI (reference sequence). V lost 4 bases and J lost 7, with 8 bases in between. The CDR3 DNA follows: TGTGCCAGCAGTTTCACCGGGGAGCAGTACTTC. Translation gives CASSFTGEQYF.

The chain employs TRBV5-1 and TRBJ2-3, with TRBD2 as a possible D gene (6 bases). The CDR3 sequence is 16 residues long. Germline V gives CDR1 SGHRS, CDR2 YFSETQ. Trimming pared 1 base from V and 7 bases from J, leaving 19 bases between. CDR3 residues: CASSLRSREPYNTQYF. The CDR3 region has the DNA TGCGCCAGCAGCTTGCGATCCCGGGAGCCCTACAATACGCAGTATTTT.

The CDR3 coding sequence is TGTGCCAGTAGTATCGGACAGGGTGGCAATCAGCCCCAGCATTTT. It codes for CASSIGQGGNQPQHF. V gene TRBV19 combines with J gene TRBJ1-5; 8 positions agree with TRBD1. The ends lost 3 bases at V and 2 bases at J; junction bases unmatched: 3. The CDR3 consists of 15 residues. Germline V CDR1 and CDR2: LNHDA, SQIVND (reference sequence).

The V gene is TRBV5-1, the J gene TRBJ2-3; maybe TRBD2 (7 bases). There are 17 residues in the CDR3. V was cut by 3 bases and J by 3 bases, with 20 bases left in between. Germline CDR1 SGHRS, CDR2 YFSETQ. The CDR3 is CASSWGAGDGGTDTQYF. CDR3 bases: TGCGCCAGCAGCTGGGGGGCGGGAGACGGAGGAACAGATACGCAGTATTTT.